This T cell receptor (beta chain) was sequenced during a study of monozygotic twins with cystic fibrosis. Study results and caveats: Nucleotide-identical clonotype sharing was significantly higher within monozygotic CF twin pairs than between unrelated CF individuals.

This clone has only a few counts. Its antigen is not known. The data were produced by immunoSEQ multiplex PCR, yet TCRdb's version contains in-frame clones alone and is incomplete. The sample comprises about 14,000 clones, approximately 92% of which are singletons, and about a tenth rests with the top ten. Germline V gene lookup returns CDR1 SGHRS and CDR2 YFSETQ. The CDR3 is 15 amino acids. The J segment lost 2 bases and the V segment lost 0 bases, leaving 3 bases of the junction unmatched. This chain connects TRBV5-1 to TRBJ2-7; 9 bases match TRBD1. This clonotype was obtained from a girl aged 2 to 10 with cystic fibrosis. Material: blood. The CDR3 spells CASSLGTGVPYEQYF. CDR3 DNA sequence: TGCGCCAGCAGCTTGGGGACAGGGGTTCCCTACGAGCAGTACTTC.